The entry below gives a single TCR beta chain sequence along with its context. The antigen is unknown. With V trimmed by 5 bases and J by 0 bases, 4 bases remained unmatched. This CDR3 has 15 amino acids. Per germline, CDR1 SNHLY and CDR2 FYNNEI. The data were obtained in a study of cytomegalovirus exposure and HLA in healthy donors. Study context: Most donors, 81% of approximately 400 genotyped, fell in the Caucasian-associated ancestry cluster.

Study-level points and caveats: In a later analysis, TCR beta V- and J-gene trimming was associated with a missense DCLRE1C variant. Per published accounts, TCR beta sequences correctly predicted the HLA-A and HLA-B alleles of most subjects. A highly shared variant cluster was judged a likely technical artifact.

PCR employed 60 Vbeta and 13 Jbeta primers. TCRdb's copy holds only in-frame clones and misses some; the assay was immunoSEQ multiplex PCR. The repertoire has 150,000 to 200,000 clones, approximately 80% of them found once; the top ten carry 9% to 10%. V and J are TRBV2 and TRBJ2-1, with 7 bases aligning to TRBD2. The sequence came from a man aged 18 to 29 in good health and CMV-seropositive. Sequencing was carried out using PBMCs. The CDR3 DNA sequence: TGTGCCAGCAGTCGACTAGCAGGCTCCTACAATGAGCAGTTCTTC. Its translation is CASSRLAGSYNEQFF.